This T cell receptor beta chain was sequenced in a study of blood T cell repertoires in COVID-19. Across the whole study: Samples taken during acute and convalescent COVID-19 were collected in the United States, Italy and Spain. T cells, B-cell-depleted T cells, or PBMCs supplied cDNA or gDNA.

Authors' processing steps: Estimates of nucleated cell counts were drawn from the amplification of reference gene primers. TCRdb's copy holds only in-frame clones and misses some; the assay was immunoSEQ multiplex PCR. V, J and clone size derive from that table, while D and trimming were established from the DNA sequence. The sample contains under 300,000 clones, around four fifths of which appear only once. V was shortened by 8 bases and J by 0 bases, with 9 bases between the two germline ends. CDR3 length equals 13 residues. Source material: peripheral blood. The TCR originated in a woman between 55 and 75 years old with active or convalescent COVID-19. V is TRBV12-3 or TRBV12-4 and J is TRBJ2-3; D might be TRBD1 (5 bases). CDR3 DNA sequence: TGTGCCAGCTCCCAGGGAAGCACAGATACGCAGTATTTT. It translates to CASSQGSTDTQYF.